Listed below are T cell receptor beta chains from one sample, sequenced in a study of blood T cell repertoires in COVID-19. Method: immunoSEQ multiplex PCR; TCRdb's copy keeps in-frame clones and lacks some. The data contain some 59,000 clones, 80% of them singletons. Input material: peripheral blood. The receptors stem from a man aged 25-45 years with COVID-19, enrolled during active disease. The CDR3 runs from the conserved cysteine through the conserved F or W. A D gene is named only where the DNA matches it firmly. For some rows the clone size is stated as once, few or many, or as a class when expanded; others skip it.

abundance | d_gene | j_gene | v_gene | CDR3nt | CDR3aa
. | . | TRBJ2-2 | TRBV2 | TGTGCCAGCAGTGACCCAAACACCGGGGAGCTGTTTTTT | CASSDPNTGELFF
. | . | TRBJ1-4 | TRBV28 | TGTGCCACCGCCCCTGGTCAGGGCAGAAAACTGTTTTTT | CATAPGQGRKLFF
. | . | TRBJ2-7 | TRBV4-1 | TGCGCCAGCAGCCAAGATCGGGCTAGCGCCTCCTACGAGCAGTACTTC | CASSQDRASASYEQYF
. | TRBD2 | TRBJ2-3 | TRBV3-1/TRBV3-2 | TGTGCCAGCAGCCCTACTAGCGGGGAAACAGATACGCAGTATTTT | CASSPTSGETDTQYF
. | TRBD1 | TRBJ2-1 | TRBV11-3 | TGTGCCAGCAGCCCGCGGGACAGGGAAAATGAGCAGTTCTTC | CASSPRDRENEQFF
. | . | TRBJ2-1 | TRBV19 | TGTGCCAGTAGTATTCGGTCCCGGGGCTCCTACAATGAGCAGTTCTTC | CASSIRSRGSYNEQFF
. | TRBD2 | TRBJ2-1 | TRBV5-1 | TGCGCCAGCAGCTTGGGACTAGCGGGGGGGCGCGAGAATGAGCAGTTCTTC | CASSLGLAGGRENEQFF
. | TRBD1 | TRBJ2-5 | TRBV5-5 | TGTGCCAGCAGCTTGGTGGGACAGGGCCCAGAGACCCAGTACTTC | CASSLVGQGPETQYF
. | . | TRBJ2-1 | TRBV11-3 | TGTGCCAGCAGCTTAGCTAGCCTTAATGAGCAGTTCTTC | CASSLASLNEQFF
once | . | TRBJ2-3 | TRBV15 | TGTGCCACCAGGGCACCGCCCGGACTTATAGATACGCAGTATTTT | CATRAPPGLIDTQYF
. | TRBD1 | TRBJ2-1 | TRBV4-1 | TGCGCCAGCAGCCAAGCCTTTCGCAGGGGGCTTAGCTCCTACAATGAGCAGTTCTTC | CASSQAFRRGLSSYNEQFF
. | . | TRBJ1-1 | TRBV7-6 | TGTGCCAGCAGCCGACTTAGTGGTTTGAACACTGAAGCTTTCTTT | CASSRLSGLNTEAFF
few | . | TRBJ2-7 | TRBV7-9 | TGTGCCAGCAGCTTAGATCCCGGGAACTACGAGCAGTACTTC | CASSLDPGNYEQYF
. | TRBD2 | TRBJ2-1 | TRBV29-1 | TGCAGCGTTCCTAAACTAGCGGGCAATGAGCAGTTCTTC | CSVPKLAGNEQFF
. | TRBD2 | TRBJ2-3 | TRBV10-3 | TGTGCCATCAGACCTCGACTAGCGGGATATAGCGCAGATACGCAGTATTTT | CAIRPRLAGYSADTQYF